Below, 22 T cell receptor beta chains from the same sample are listed, as sequenced in a study of cytomegalovirus exposure and HLA in healthy donors (dated by TCRdb to 2016 to 2017). Libraries were prepared through the immunoSEQ multiplex PCR assay. The multiplex PCR relied on a mix of 60 forward primers for TCR Vbeta segments and 13 reverse primers for TCR Jbeta segments. TCRdb holds this immuneACCESS table with in-frame rearrangements only. Some clones are missing; in checked studies, unresolved V genes explain under half, and the rest has no known cause. The sample records more than 85,000 clones, roughly three quarters of which are singletons. 6% to 8.5% of the sample is in the top ten clones. The sample taken for sequencing was PBMCs. Receptor source: a female donor in good health and CMV-seronegative.

The chain is built from TRBV6-5 and TRBJ1-2; 10 bases align to TRBD1. Germline V gives CDR1 MNHEY, CDR2 SVGAGI. The ends lost 2 bases at V and 5 bases at J; junction bases unmatched: 8. This CDR3 has 16 amino acids. The CDR3 sequence is CASSYPKDRGGYGYTF. CDR3 sequence (DNA): TGTGCCAGCAGTTACCCCAAGGACAGGGGGGGTTATGGCTACACCTTC.

The chain employs TRBV6-1 and TRBJ2-3; TRBD2 aligns across 11 bases. The CDR3 spans 14 residues. V shed 6 bases and J 1 base; nucleotides not matched to a gene: 0. The germline gives CDR1 MNHNS, CDR2 SASEGT. The CDR3 here is CASRTSGGTDTQYF. Written as DNA, the CDR3 is TGTGCCAGCAGGACTAGCGGGGGCACAGATACGCAGTATTTT.

This clone was seen just once. J is TRBJ1-3 and V is TRBV20-1, with D possibly TRBD1 on 5 matching bases. Germline V gene lookup returns CDR1 DFQATT and CDR2 SNEGSKA (reference sequence). V shed 8 bases and J shed 5 bases, with 10 bases lying between them. This CDR3 region has 11 residues. This CDR3 is CSYQGRNTIYF. The CDR3 nucleotides read TGCAGTTATCAGGGTAGAAACACCATATATTTT.

The chain is built from TRBV7-3 and TRBJ2-1, with 7 bases aligning to TRBD1. The ends lost 5 bases at V and 4 bases at J; junction bases unmatched: 14. This CDR3 region has 17 residues. Germline loops: CDR1 SGHTA, CDR2 FQGTGA. The CDR3 DNA is TGTGCCAGCAGCCAAAGACAGGGAACCACCAATTACAATGAGCAGTTCTTC. It specifies CASSQRQGTTNYNEQFF.

J is TRBJ1-2 and V is TRBV7-9, with 7 bases fitting TRBD1. The junction had 19 bases not matched to a gene; V was cut back by 10 bases and J by 8 bases. The CDR3 totals 15 residues. Germline assignment: CDR1 SEHNR and CDR2 FQNEAQ (reference sequence). CDR3 DNA: TGTGCCACGGAGGTAATAGGACAGGCTTTGAAGGGCTACACCTTC. Its protein is CATEVIGQALKGYTF.

There are a few counts of this clone. The chain couples TRBV7-3 to TRBJ2-3; no definite D call. The V and J ends lost 0 bases and 6 bases respectively, with 7 bases between them. The CDR3 totals 13 residues. Germline V CDR1 and CDR2: SGHTA, FQGTGA. The CDR3 region is CASSLTYSDTQYF. In nucleotides, the CDR3 is TGTGCCAGCAGCTTAACATATTCTGATACGCAGTATTTT.

V gene TRBV18 combines with J gene TRBJ1-1; D unclear. The germline V and J ends were trimmed by 3 bases and 0 bases, with 8 bases remaining between them. The CDR3 runs to 14 residues. CDR1 is KGHSH and CDR2 is LQKENI in the germline V gene. The CDR3: CASSPRAMNTEAFF. The CDR3 nucleotides read TGTGCCAGCTCACCGCGGGCCATGAACACTGAAGCTTTCTTT.

This sequence joins TRBV6-5 and TRBJ2-5; TRBD1 aligns across 8 bases. The CDR3 covers 14 residues. CDR1 is MNHEY and CDR2 is SVGAGI in the germline V gene. The trim removed 6 bases at V and 2 bases at J, leaving 5 bases unmatched. In nucleotides, the CDR3 is TGTGCCAGCAGAATAAACAGGGGGCAAGAGACCCAGTACTTC. Translated: CASRINRGQETQYF.

This chain connects TRBV19 to TRBJ1-2; D possibly corresponds to TRBD1 (5 bases). V lost 8 bases and J lost 4, with 17 bases in between. CDR3 length equals 14 residues. Germline V CDR1 and CDR2: LNHDA, SQIVND (reference sequence). The CDR3 is CASSFKFDSYGYTF. Written as DNA, the CDR3 is TGTGCCAGTTCATTTAAATTCGACAGCTATGGCTACACCTTC.

The chain couples TRBV30 to TRBJ1-3; TRBD1 matches 7 bases. After removal of 5 bases from V and 3 bases from J, the junction contained 10 bases not matched to a gene. CDR1 and CDR2 (germline): GTSNPN, SVGIG (reference sequence). This CDR3 has 15 residues. The CDR3 protein is CAWESGQANGNTIYF. CDR3 nucleotides: TGTGCCTGGGAAAGTGGACAGGCAAATGGAAACACCATATATTTT.

The chain combines TRBV7-8 with TRBJ1-3; TRBD1 is a possible D gene (5 bases). CDR1 and CDR2 (germline): SGHVS, FQNEAQ. The CDR3 has 14 residues. Deletions cut 3 bases from V and 2 bases from J, with 8 bases between. For the CDR3, the DNA is TGTGCCAGCAGCTTCAGGGTTACTGGAAACACCATATATTTT. As protein: CASSFRVTGNTIYF.

V usage is TRBV2 and J usage is TRBJ2-7; D unclear. Germline-derived CDR1 and CDR2 are SNHLY and FYNNEI. Trimming pared 5 bases from V and 3 bases from J, leaving 5 bases between. This CDR3 spans 11 amino acids. In DNA form, the CDR3 reads TGTGCCAGCAGTACTCACTACGAGCAGTACTTC. Translation gives CASSTHYEQYF.

The chain is built from TRBV29-1 and TRBJ2-3; D unclear. V was cut by 6 bases and J by 2 bases, with 9 bases left in between. Germline V gene sequence: CDR1 SQVTM, CDR2 ANQGSEA. This CDR3 contains 12 residues. CDR3 region: CSVATYTDTQYF. The CDR3 region has the DNA TGCAGCGTAGCCACTTACACAGATACGCAGTATTTT.

Here the CDR3 DNA reads TGTGCCAGCAGCTTAGCGGGCAGGGGAGTGAACACTGAAGCTTTCTTT. Translating gives CASSLAGRGVNTEAFF. The gene calls are TRBV7-2 and TRBJ1-1, with D perhaps TRBD1 (6 bases). The CDR3 runs 16 residues. V lost 0 bases to trimming and J lost 0 bases, with 11 bases between them. Germline V gene data show CDR1 as SGHTA and CDR2 as FQGNSA.

The V gene is TRBV19, the J gene TRBJ2-6, with a possible D match to TRBD2 (5 bases). The CDR3 is 17 amino acids. CDR1 is LNHDA and CDR2 is SQIVND in the germline V gene (reference sequence). V was shortened by 1 base and J by 2 bases, with 12 bases between the two germline ends. CDR3 in DNA: TGTGCCAGTAGTATAGGCGAGGGCGAGGCTGGGGCCAACGTCCTGACTTTC. Its protein product is CASSIGEGEAGANVLTF.

V usage is TRBV20-1 and J usage is TRBJ2-7; a weak D match, TRBD1 (5 bases). V lost 2 bases and J 5 bases, leaving 7 bases between the germline ends. The CDR3 runs 11 residues. From germline, CDR1 is DFQATT and CDR2 SNEGSKA (reference sequence). The CDR3 loop is CSARRGNEQYF. DNA for the CDR3: TGCAGTGCTAGAAGGGGAAACGAGCAGTACTTC.

The genes are TRBV2 and TRBJ1-1; TRBD1 matches at 9 bases. The V gene's germline CDR1 is SNHLY and CDR2 FYNNEI. Unmatched junction bases numbered 11, after V lost 7 bases and J lost 5 bases. The CDR3 extends over 15 amino acids. The CDR3 region has the DNA TGTGCCAGCACGGGACAGGGAATTTCGGGGACTGAAGCTTTCTTT. This codes for CASTGQGISGTEAFF.

This chain uses TRBV6-5 with TRBJ1-5; D is unclear. CDR1 is MNHEY and CDR2 is SVGAGI in the germline V gene. Trimming removed 5 bases at V and 7 bases at J, with 12 bases between. This CDR3 is built from 13 residues. The CDR3 DNA sequence: TGTGCCAGCAGTGAAGTGAGAAAACAGCCCCAGCATTTT. The encoded protein is CASSEVRKQPQHF.

This chain joins TRBV5-1 and TRBJ1-2; D unclear. Germline CDR1 and CDR2: SGHRS and YFSETQ. V was trimmed by 3 bases and J by 4 bases, leaving 19 bases between them. The CDR3 has 16 amino acids. For the CDR3, the DNA is TGCGCCAGCAGCTCGGGGTCAGGCATGTGGGGCTATGGCTACACCTTC. Protein: CASSSGSGMWGYGYTF.

The chain uses TRBV5-4 and TRBJ2-1; 7 nucleotides align to TRBD2. Germline assignment: CDR1 SGHNT and CDR2 YYREEE (reference sequence). The ends lost 0 bases at V and 0 bases at J; junction bases unmatched: 6. The CDR3 length is 17 residues. The CDR3 is CASSLGGRGGSYNEQFF. For the CDR3, the DNA is TGTGCCAGCAGCTTGGGGGGGAGGGGCGGCTCCTACAATGAGCAGTTCTTC.

The sample holds a few counts of this clone. This sequence joins TRBV18 and TRBJ1-6; TRBD1 aligns across 9 bases. CDR3 length: 15 amino acids. V dropped 0 bases and J dropped 16; count of bases not matched to a gene: 10. Germline V CDR1 and CDR2: KGHSH, LQKENI. CDR3 coding DNA: TGTGCCAGCTCACCACCTGAATTGACAGGGGGGGAACTCCACTTT. Translated: CASSPPELTGGELHF.

The chain has TRBV6-5 and TRBJ2-7; D is perhaps TRBD1 (6 bases). V was shortened by 4 bases and J by 3 bases, with 16 bases between the two germline ends. CDR1 is MNHEY, CDR2 SVGAGI, per germline. This CDR3 spans 15 amino acids. The CDR3 DNA sequence: TGTGCCAGCAGTTCTCTACAGGGTACCCTCTACGAGCAGTACTTC. The encoded protein is CASSSLQGTLYEQYF.